The sequence of this T cell receptor beta chain was determined in a study of early T cells in non-severe SARS-CoV-2 infection. The overall study: Sequenced material consisted of bulk RNA (from unsorted whole blood), and chains were unpaired. Findings and caveats of the study: Matching against VDJdb likely underestimated virus-specific expansions, favoring anti-spike CD8.

Losses at the gene ends were 3 bases for V and 4 bases for J; bases not matched to a gene: 7. The CDR3 runs to 15 residues. The germline V gene has CDR1 MGHRA and CDR2 YSYEKL. The TCR library protocol attached unique molecular identifiers to the individual cDNA molecules. Each CDR3 protein gets one entry after TCRdb re-called the 5' RACE reads with MiXCR. The table includes tens of thousands of distinct CDR3 sequences, about 6% detected once. There are many counts of this clonotype. Its antigen is unidentified. This material consisted of whole blood, taken at baseline. This chain links TRBV4-1 with TRBJ2-3, with 7 bases lining up with TRBD2. The sequence was collected from an adult who was a healthcare worker with PCR-confirmed SARS-CoV-2 infection or an uninfected control (not recorded which). The CDR3 here is CASSQMGLSADTQYF. In DNA, the CDR3 is TGCGCCAGCAGCCAGATGGGACTATCGGCAGATACGCAGTATTTT.